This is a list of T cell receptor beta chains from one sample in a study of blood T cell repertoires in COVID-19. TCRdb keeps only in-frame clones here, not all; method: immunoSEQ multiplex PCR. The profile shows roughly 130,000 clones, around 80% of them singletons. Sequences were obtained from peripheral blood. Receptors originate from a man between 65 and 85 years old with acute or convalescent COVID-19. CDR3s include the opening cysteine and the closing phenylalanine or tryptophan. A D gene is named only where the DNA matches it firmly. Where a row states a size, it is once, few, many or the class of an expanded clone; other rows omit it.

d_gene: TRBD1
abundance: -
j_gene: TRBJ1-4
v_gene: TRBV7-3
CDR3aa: CASSSSDRGRPPDEKLFF
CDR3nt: TGTGCCAGCAGCTCCTCGGACAGGGGGCGCCCCCCTGATGAAAAACTGTTTTTT

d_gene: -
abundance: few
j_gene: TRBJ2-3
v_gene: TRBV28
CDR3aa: CASSQNTGTDTQYF
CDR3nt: TGTGCCAGCAGTCAAAACACCGGCACAGATACGCAGTATTTT

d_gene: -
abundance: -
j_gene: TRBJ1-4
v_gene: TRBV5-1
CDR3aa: CASSLAGGAMNEKLFF
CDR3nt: TGCGCCAGCAGCTTGGCCGGGGGGGCAATGAATGAAAAACTGTTTTTT

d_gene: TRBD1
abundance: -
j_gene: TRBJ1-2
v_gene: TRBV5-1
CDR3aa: CASSLEAGGSGYTF
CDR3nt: TGCGCCAGCAGCTTGGAAGCAGGGGGCTCTGGCTACACCTTC

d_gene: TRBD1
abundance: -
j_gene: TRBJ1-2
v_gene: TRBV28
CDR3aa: CASTREGGLAGYGYTF
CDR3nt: TGTGCCAGCACCCGAGAAGGGGGCCTAGCAGGCTATGGCTACACCTTC

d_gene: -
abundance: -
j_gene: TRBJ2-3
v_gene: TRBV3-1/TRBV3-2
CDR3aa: CASSQGRQSLGTQYF
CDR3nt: TGTGCCAGCAGCCAAGGTCGACAGTCTTTGGGTACGCAGTATTTT

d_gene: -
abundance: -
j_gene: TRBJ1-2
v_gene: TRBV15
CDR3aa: CATSRGDRFDGYTF
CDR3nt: TGTGCCACCAGCAGAGGAGACAGGTTTGATGGCTACACCTTC

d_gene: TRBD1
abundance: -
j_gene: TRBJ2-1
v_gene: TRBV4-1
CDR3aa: CASSPMGQGHNEQFF
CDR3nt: TGCGCCAGCAGCCCCATGGGACAGGGACACAATGAGCAGTTCTTC

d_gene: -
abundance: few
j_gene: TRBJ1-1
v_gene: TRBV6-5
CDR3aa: CASSYSRGMGTEAFF
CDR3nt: TGTGCCAGCAGTTACTCGAGGGGGATGGGGACTGAAGCTTTCTTT

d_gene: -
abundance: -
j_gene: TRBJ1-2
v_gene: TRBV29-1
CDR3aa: CSVDPLGGQVYGYTF
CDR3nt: TGCAGCGTTGATCCTTTAGGCGGCCAAGTCTATGGCTACACCTTC

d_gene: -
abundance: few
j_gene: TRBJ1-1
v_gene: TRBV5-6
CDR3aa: CASTRTRENTEAFF
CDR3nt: TGTGCCAGCACAAGGACAAGGGAGAACACTGAAGCTTTCTTT

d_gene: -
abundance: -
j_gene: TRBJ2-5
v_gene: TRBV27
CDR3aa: CASSLWASQETQYF
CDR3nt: TGTGCCAGCAGTTTATGGGCAAGCCAAGAGACCCAGTACTTC

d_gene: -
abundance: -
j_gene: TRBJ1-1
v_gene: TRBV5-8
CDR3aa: CASSWDMASQMNTEAFF
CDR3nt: TGTGCCAGCAGCTGGGACATGGCAAGCCAAATGAACACTGAAGCTTTCTTT

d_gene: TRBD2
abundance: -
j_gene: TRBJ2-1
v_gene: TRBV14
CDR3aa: CASSSLAGGPNEQFF
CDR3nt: TGTGCCAGCAGCTCCTTAGCGGGGGGGCCCAATGAGCAGTTCTTC

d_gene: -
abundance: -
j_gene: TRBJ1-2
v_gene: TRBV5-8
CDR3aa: CASSLQGGYTF
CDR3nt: TGTGCCAGCAGCTTGCAGGGCGGCTACACCTTC

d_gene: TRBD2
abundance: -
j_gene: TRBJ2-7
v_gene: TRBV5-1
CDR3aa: CASREGRADVHEQYF
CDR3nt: TGCGCCAGTCGAGAAGGGAGGGCCGATGTCCACGAGCAGTACTTC